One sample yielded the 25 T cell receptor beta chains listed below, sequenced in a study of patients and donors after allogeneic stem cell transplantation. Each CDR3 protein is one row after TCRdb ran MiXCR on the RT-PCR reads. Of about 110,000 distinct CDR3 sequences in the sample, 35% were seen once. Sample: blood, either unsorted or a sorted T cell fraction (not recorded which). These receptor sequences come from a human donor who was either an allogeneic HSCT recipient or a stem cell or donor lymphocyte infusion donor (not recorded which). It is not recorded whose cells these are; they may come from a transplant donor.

CDR3 protein: CAISETYTSGSFGEQYF. The CDR3 coding sequence is TGTGCCATCAGTGAGACCTATACTAGCGGGAGCTTTGGCGAGCAGTACTTC. This chain joins TRBV10-3 and TRBJ2-7; 11 bases are shared with TRBD2. Germline V gene sequence: CDR1 ENHRY, CDR2 SYGVKD. Unmatched junction bases numbered 12, after V lost 2 bases and J lost 6 bases. CDR3 size: 17 residues.

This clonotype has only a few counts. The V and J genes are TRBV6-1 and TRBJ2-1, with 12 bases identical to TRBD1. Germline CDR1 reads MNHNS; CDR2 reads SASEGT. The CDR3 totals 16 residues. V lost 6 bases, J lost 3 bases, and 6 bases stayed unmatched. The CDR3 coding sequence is TGTGCCAGCAGGAAGGGACAGGGGGCAAACTACAATGAGCAGTTCTTC. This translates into CASRKGQGANYNEQFF.

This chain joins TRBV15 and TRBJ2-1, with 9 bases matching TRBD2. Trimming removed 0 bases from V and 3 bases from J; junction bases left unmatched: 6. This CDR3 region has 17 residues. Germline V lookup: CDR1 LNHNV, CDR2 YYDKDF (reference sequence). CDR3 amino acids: CATSRDNIAGVYNEQFF. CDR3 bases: TGTGCCACCAGCAGAGATAATATAGCGGGAGTCTACAATGAGCAGTTCTTC.

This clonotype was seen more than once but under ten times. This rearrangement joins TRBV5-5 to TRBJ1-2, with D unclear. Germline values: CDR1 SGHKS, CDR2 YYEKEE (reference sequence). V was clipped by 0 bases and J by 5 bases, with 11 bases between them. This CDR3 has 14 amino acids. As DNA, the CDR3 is TGTGCCAGCAGCTTGGGCCCGGCGGGGTATGGCTACACCTTC. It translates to CASSLGPAGYGYTF.

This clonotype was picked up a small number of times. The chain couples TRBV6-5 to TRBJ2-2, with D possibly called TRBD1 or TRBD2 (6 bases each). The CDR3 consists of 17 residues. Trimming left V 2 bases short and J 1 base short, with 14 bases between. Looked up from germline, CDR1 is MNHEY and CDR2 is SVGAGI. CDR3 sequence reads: CASSYPRGALNTGELFF. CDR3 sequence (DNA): TGTGCCAGCAGTTACCCAAGGGGGGCTCTGAACACCGGGGAGCTGTTTTTT.

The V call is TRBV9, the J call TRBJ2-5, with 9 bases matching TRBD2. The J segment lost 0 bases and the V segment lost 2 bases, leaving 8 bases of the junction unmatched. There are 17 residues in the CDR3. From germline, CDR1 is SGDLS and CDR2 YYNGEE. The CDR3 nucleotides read TGTGCCAGCAGCGTTAATAGCGGGAGAGGCTACCAAGAGACCCAGTACTTC. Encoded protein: CASSVNSGRGYQETQYF.

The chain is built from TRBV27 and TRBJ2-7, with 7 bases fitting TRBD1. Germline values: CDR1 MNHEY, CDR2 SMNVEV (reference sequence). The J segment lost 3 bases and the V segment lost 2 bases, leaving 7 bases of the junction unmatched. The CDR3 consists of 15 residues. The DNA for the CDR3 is TGTGCCAGCAGTTTAGTGACAGGGCTCTTCTACGAGCAGTACTTC. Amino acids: CASSLVTGLFYEQYF.

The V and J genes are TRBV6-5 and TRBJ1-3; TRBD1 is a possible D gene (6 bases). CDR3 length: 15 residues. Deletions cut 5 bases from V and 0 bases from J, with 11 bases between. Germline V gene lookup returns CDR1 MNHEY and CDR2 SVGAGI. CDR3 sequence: CASSHGGLSGNTIYF. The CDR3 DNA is TGTGCCAGCAGTCACGGGGGCCTCTCTGGAAACACCATATATTTT.

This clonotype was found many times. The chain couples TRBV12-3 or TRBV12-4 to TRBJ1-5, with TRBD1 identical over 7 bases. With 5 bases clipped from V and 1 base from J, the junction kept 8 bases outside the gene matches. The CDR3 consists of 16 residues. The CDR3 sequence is CASSPTPGQSNQPQHF. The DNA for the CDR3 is TGTGCCAGCAGTCCTACTCCGGGACAGAGCAATCAGCCCCAGCATTTT.

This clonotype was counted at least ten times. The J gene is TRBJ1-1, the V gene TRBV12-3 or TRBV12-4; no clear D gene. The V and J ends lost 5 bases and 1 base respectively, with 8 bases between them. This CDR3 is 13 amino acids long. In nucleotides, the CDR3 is TGTGCCAGCAGTCCTCGCAGGAACACTGAAGCTTTCTTT. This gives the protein CASSPRRNTEAFF.

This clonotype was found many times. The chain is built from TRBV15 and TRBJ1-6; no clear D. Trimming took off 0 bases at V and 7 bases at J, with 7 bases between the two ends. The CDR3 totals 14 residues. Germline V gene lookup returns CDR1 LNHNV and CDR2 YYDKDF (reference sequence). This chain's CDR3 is CATSRDLENSPLHF. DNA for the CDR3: TGTGCCACCAGCAGAGATTTAGAAAATTCACCCCTCCACTTT.

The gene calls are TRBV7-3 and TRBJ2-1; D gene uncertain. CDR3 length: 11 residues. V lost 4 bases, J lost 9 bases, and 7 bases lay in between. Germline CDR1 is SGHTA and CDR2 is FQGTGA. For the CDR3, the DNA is TGTGCCAGCAGCTCTGGGTTTGAGCAGTTCTTC. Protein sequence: CASSSGFEQFF. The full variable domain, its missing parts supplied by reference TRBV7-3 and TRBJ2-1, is GAGVSQTPSNKVTEKGKYVELRCDPISGHTALYWYRQSLGQGPEFLIYFQGTGAADDSGLPNDRFFAVRPEGSVSTLKIQRTERGDSAVYLCASSSGFEQFFGPGTRLTVL.

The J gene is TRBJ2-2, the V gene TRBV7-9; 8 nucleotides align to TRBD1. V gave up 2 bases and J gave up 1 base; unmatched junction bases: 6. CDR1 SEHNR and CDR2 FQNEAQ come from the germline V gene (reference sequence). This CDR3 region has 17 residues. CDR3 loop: CASSLRRQGKNTGELFF. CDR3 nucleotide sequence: TGTGCCAGCAGCTTACGCCGACAGGGGAAGAACACCGGGGAGCTGTTTTTT.

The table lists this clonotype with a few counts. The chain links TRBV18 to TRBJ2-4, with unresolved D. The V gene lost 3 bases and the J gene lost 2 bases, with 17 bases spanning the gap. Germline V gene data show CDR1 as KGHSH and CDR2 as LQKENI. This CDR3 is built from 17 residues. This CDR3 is CASSPIQPAASKNIQYF. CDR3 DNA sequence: TGTGCCAGCTCACCGATCCAACCCGCCGCCTCCAAAAACATTCAGTACTTC.

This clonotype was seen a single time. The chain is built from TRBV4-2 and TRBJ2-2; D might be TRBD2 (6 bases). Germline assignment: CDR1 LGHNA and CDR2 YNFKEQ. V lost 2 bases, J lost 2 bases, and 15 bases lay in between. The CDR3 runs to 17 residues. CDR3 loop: CASSQKPLARNTGELFF. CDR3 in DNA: TGTGCCAGCAGCCAAAAGCCTCTAGCGCGCAACACCGGGGAGCTGTTTTTT.

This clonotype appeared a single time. CDR3 protein: CASSEPGAAEAFF. Here the CDR3 DNA reads TGTGCCAGCAGCGAGCCTGGGGCCGCTGAAGCTTTCTTT. The chain has TRBV7-2 and TRBJ1-1, with D perhaps matching TRBD1 (5 bases). The CDR3 is 13 amino acids. Deletions cut 5 bases from V and 6 bases from J, with 13 bases between. CDR1 is SGHTA and CDR2 is FQGNSA in the germline V gene.

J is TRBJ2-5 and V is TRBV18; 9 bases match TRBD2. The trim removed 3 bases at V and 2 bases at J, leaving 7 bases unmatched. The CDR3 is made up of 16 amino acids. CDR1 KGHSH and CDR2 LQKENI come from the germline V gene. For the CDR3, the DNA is TGTGCCAGCTCACCGCCTAGCGGGGTTCGTCAAGAGACCCAGTACTTC. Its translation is CASSPPSGVRQETQYF.

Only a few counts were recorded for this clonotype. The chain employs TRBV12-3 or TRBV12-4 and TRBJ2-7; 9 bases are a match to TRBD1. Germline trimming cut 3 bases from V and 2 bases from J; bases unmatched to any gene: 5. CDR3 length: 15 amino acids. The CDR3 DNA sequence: TGTGCCAGCAGTTTCGGACAGGGGAAAGCCTACGAGCAGTACTTC. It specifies CASSFGQGKAYEQYF.

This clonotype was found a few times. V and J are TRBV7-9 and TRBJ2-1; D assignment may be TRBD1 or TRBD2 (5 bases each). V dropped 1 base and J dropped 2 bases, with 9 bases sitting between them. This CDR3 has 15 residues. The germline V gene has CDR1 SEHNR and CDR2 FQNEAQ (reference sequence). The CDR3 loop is CASSLDRGAYNEQFF. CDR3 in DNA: TGTGCCAGCAGCTTAGATAGGGGAGCCTACAATGAGCAGTTCTTC.

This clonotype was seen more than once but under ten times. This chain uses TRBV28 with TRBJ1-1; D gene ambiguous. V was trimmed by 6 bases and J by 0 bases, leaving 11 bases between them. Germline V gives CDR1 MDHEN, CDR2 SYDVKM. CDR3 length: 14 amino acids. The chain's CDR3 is CASSTTVMNTEAFF. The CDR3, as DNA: TGTGCCAGCAGCACCACAGTCATGAACACTGAAGCTTTCTTT.

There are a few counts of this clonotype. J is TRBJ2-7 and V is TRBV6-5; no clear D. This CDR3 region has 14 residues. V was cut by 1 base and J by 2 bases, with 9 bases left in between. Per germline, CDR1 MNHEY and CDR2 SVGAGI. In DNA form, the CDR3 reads TGTGCCAGCAGTTACTTAAACTTCCCCTACGAGCAGTACTTC. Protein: CASSYLNFPYEQYF.

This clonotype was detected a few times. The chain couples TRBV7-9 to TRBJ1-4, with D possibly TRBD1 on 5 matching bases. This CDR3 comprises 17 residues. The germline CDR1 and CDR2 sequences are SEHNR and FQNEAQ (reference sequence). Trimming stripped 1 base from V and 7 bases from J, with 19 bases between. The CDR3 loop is CASSLGLGVPLGEKLFF. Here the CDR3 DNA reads TGTGCCAGCAGCTTAGGCCTAGGGGTTCCACTTGGTGAAAAACTGTTTTTT.

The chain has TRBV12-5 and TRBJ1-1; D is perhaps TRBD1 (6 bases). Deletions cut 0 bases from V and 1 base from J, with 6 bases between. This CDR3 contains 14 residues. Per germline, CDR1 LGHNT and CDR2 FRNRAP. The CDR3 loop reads CASGLVRGNTEAFF. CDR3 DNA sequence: TGTGCTAGTGGTTTGGTCAGGGGGAACACTGAAGCTTTCTTT.

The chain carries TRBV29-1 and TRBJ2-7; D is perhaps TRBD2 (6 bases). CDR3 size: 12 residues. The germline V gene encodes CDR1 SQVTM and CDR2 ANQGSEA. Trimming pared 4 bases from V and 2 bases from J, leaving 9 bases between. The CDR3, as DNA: TGCAGCGTTGGGGGCGGGGCCTACGAGCAGTACTTC. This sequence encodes CSVGGGAYEQYF.

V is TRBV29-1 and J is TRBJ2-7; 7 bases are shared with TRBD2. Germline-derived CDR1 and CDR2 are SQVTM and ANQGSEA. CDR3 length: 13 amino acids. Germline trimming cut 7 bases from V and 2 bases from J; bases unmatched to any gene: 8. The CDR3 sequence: CSAGGGIAYEQYF. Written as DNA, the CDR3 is TGCAGCGCGGGGGGAGGGATCGCCTACGAGCAGTACTTC.